This T cell receptor beta chain came from a study of a mutant IDH1 vaccine in newly diagnosed glioma. Overall study results and limits: The authors found pseudoprogression apparently unrelated to changes in top peripheral T cell clonotypes.

Time point: week 11, during vaccination. The content of each vaccine dose was 300 ug of mutant IDH1 20-mer peptide, and topical imiquimod accompanied it. Diagnosis in the donors showed new WHO grade 3 or 4 astrocytomas that were IDH1-mutant and ATRX-lost. Note on this clone: Its matching antigen is unknown.

This CDR3 contains 17 residues. Germline V gene lookup returns CDR1 SGHRS and CDR2 YFSETQ. V was shortened by 2 bases and J by 1 base, with 15 bases between the two germline ends. The protocol was immunoSEQ multiplex PCR, while the TCRdb copy is restricted to in-frame clones and leaves out a portion. Counted here are roughly 120,000 clones, roughly 88% occurring once; the ten biggest clones make up 0.55% to 0.7%. The sequence derives from a woman between 45 and 65 years old with glioma. Specimen: PBMCs, collected from a glioma patient whose treatment included an IDH1 peptide vaccine. The chain employs TRBV5-1 and TRBJ2-2; D assignment may be TRBD1 or TRBD2 (6 bases each). As DNA, the CDR3 is TGCGCCAGCAGCTTAAGCGGCGGAGGGGGGAACACCGGGGAGCTGTTTTTT. Protein: CASSLSGGGGNTGELFF.